This TCR beta chain appears in the sequencing data of a study of blood T cell repertoires in COVID-19. Study-wide context: Donors in the United States, Italy and Spain gave samples during acute or convalescent COVID-19. In each case, the material was cDNA or gDNA derived from T cells, B-cell-depleted T cells, or PBMCs.

Assay: immunoSEQ multiplex PCR; the TCRdb copy retains only in-frame clones and omits some. The data hold 30,000 to 40,000 clones, with approximately 91% observed a single time. The CDR3 is 15 amino acids. Trimming took off 7 bases at V and 2 bases at J, with 15 bases between the two ends. CDR1 and CDR2 from the germline V gene are MNHNY and SVGAGI (reference sequence). This TCR came from a human donor with active COVID-19. The donor label of this sample is uncertain. This rearrangement joins TRBV6-6 to TRBJ2-1; no clear D. Source material: peripheral blood. CDR3 DNA sequence: TGTGCCAGCACCCGAAGCGACGTAACCTACAATGAGCAGTTCTTC. Its translation: CASTRSDVTYNEQFF.